These T cell receptor beta chains were read from a single sample in a study of blood T cell repertoires in COVID-19. The table came from immunoSEQ multiplex PCR; TCRdb's copy has only in-frame clones and leaves some out. The sample has roughly 240,000 clones; just under 90% are singletons. Specimen: PBMCs or T cells enriched from blood (not recorded which). These receptors came from a man aged 50-60 years who had been exposed to COVID-19. Both conserved end residues are part of each CDR3. A D gene is named only where the DNA matches it firmly. Size is omitted from some rows. Given values are once, few, many or a class for expanded clones.

CASSLVAGLTNEKLFF	TGTGCCAGCAGCTTAGTGGCAGGGTTAACTAATGAAAAACTGTTTTTT	TRBJ1-4	16	.	.	TRBV11-2
CASSFPTDPGWETQYF	TGTGCCAGCAGCTTTCCGACAGATCCTGGGTGGGAGACCCAGTACTTC	TRBJ2-5	16	.	.	TRBV5-5
CASSSLAGYEQYF	TGTGCCAGCAGCTCTCTAGCGGGGTACGAGCAGTACTTC	TRBJ2-7	13	.	TRBD2	TRBV11-2
CASSRDLGTGNNEQFF	TGCGCCAGCAGCCGCGATTTAGGGACAGGGAACAATGAGCAGTTCTTC	TRBJ2-1	16	.	TRBD1	TRBV5-1
CASSLTSGGAYNEQFF	TGTGCCAGCAGCCTGACTAGCGGGGGGGCTTACAATGAGCAGTTCTTC	TRBJ2-1	16	.	TRBD2	TRBV4-2
CASSPQDRGTEAFF	TGTGCCAGCAGCCCGCAGGACAGGGGCACTGAAGCTTTCTTT	TRBJ1-1	14	.	TRBD1	TRBV9
CASSLPYTGNQPQHF	TGTGCCAGCAGCCTACCCTACACAGGCAATCAGCCCCAGCATTTT	TRBJ1-5	15	.	.	TRBV6-6
CASSPRGQGLGYTF	TGTGCCAGCAGCCCCCGCGGACAGGGTTTGGGCTACACCTTC	TRBJ1-2	14	.	TRBD1	TRBV9
CASSLNQYGYTF	TGCGCCAGCAGCTTAAATCAATATGGCTACACCTTC	TRBJ1-2	12	.	.	TRBV5-1
CATSRDPEGSGNTIYF	TGTGCCACCAGCAGAGATCCTGAGGGCTCTGGAAACACCATATATTTT	TRBJ1-3	16	.	.	TRBV15
CASSQARVNYNSPLHF	TGCGCCAGCAGCCAGGCCCGGGTCAACTATAATTCACCCCTCCACTTT	TRBJ1-6	16	once	.	TRBV4-1
CASSLGAGTEAFF	TGTGCCAGCAGCTTAGGGGCTGGCACTGAAGCTTTCTTT	TRBJ1-1	13	.	.	TRBV7-9
CASSLTGQGYSIEAFF	TGCGCCAGCAGCCTGACGGGACAGGGATATTCTATTGAAGCTTTCTTT	TRBJ1-1	16	once	TRBD1	TRBV5-1
CSVGLRTEETQYF	TGCAGCGTTGGACTACGGACGGAAGAGACCCAGTACTTC	TRBJ2-5	13	.	.	TRBV29-1
CASSYRLDPDRGSHSGNTIYF	TGCGCCAGCAGCTATCGATTGGATCCGGACAGGGGATCCCACTCTGGAAACACCATATATTTT	TRBJ1-3	21	.	TRBD1	TRBV5-1
CASSLAGEYNEQFF	TGCGCCAGCAGCCTAGCGGGAGAGTACAATGAGCAGTTCTTC	TRBJ2-1	14	once	TRBD2	TRBV5-1
CASSSDRDLNYGYTF	TGCGCCAGCAGTAGTGACAGAGACCTTAACTATGGCTACACCTTT	TRBJ1-2	15	.	.	TRBV5-1
CASSQALSTEAFF	TGTGCCAGCAGCCAAGCCCTGAGCACTGAAGCTTTCTTT	TRBJ1-1	13	.	.	TRBV5-4
CASSHSGISAAFF	TGTGCCAGCAGCCACTCCGGGATTTCAGCGGCTTTCTTT	TRBJ1-1	13	.	.	TRBV3-1/TRBV3-2
CASSIVGSNQPQHF	TGTGCCAGTAGTATTGTCGGTAGCAATCAGCCCCAGCATTTT	TRBJ1-5	14	.	.	TRBV19
CAWMEGWEANNEQFF	TGTGCCTGGATGGAAGGGTGGGAGGCGAACAATGAGCAGTTCTTC	TRBJ2-1	15	.	.	TRBV30
CASSAGTGGGYEQYF	TGTGCCAGCAGCGCCGGGACAGGGGGAGGCTACGAGCAGTACTTC	TRBJ2-7	15	.	TRBD1	TRBV5-4
CASSQDARTVSTDTQYF	TGCGCCAGCAGCCAAGACGCGCGGACAGTCAGCACAGATACGCAGTATTTT	TRBJ2-3	17	once	.	TRBV4-1
CATSDPSGAGYNEQFF	TGTGCCACCAGTGACCCGTCAGGGGCGGGCTACAATGAGCAGTTCTTC	TRBJ2-1	16	.	.	TRBV24-1
CASSDPGTGAYEQYF	TGCGCCAGCAGCGATCCCGGGACAGGGGCCTACGAGCAGTACTTC	TRBJ2-7	15	once	TRBD1	TRBV5-1
CASSLDSLGNTIYF	TGTGCCAGCAGTCTCGACAGCCTTGGAAACACCATATATTTT	TRBJ1-3	14	.	.	TRBV2
CASSNEGAGQPQHF	TGTGCCAGCAGCAACGAGGGGGCTGGACAGCCCCAGCATTTT	TRBJ1-5	14	.	TRBD1	TRBV7-9
CASSLDLPGDTQYF	TGCGCCAGCAGCTTGGATCTCCCCGGAGATACGCAGTATTTT	TRBJ2-3	14	.	.	TRBV5-1
CASSERPTGSNQPQHF	TGTGCCAGCAGTGAGAGGCCGACGGGGAGCAATCAGCCCCAGCATTTT	TRBJ1-5	16	.	.	TRBV2
CASSQWGGGSNEQFF	TGTGCCAGCAGCCAATGGGGGGGAGGGTCCAATGAGCAGTTCTTC	TRBJ2-1	15	few	TRBD2	TRBV4-2